These T cell receptor beta chains were read from a single sample in a study. TCRdb fed the 5' RACE reads into MiXCR, producing one record per CDR3 protein. The sample has a few thousand distinct CDR3 sequences, roughly 34% seen once. The sample was naive CD4+ T cells sorted from a lymph node. The source of these receptors is a female donor with breast cancer. Both conserved end residues are part of each CDR3. D genes are given only for firm matches. Rows give clone size only sometimes, using once, few, many, or a class for an expanded clone.

>TRBJ1-2|.|TRBV30|.
CAWAPGGALYTF
TGTGCCTGGGCCCCGGGGGGCGCCCTCTACACCTTC
>TRBJ1-1|TRBD1|TRBV5-4|.
CASSSPRGEDTEAFF
TGTGCCAGCAGTTCCCCCAGGGGGGAGGACACTGAAGCTTTCTTT
>TRBJ1-3|TRBD1|TRBV7-9|few
CASSPDRNHAGNTIYF
TGTGCCAGCAGCCCGGACAGGAACCATGCTGGAAACACCATATATTTT
>TRBJ2-7|.|TRBV5-1|.
CASSLASTPYEQYF
TGCGCCAGCAGCTTGGCATCAACCCCCTACGAGCAGTACTTC
>TRBJ2-7|.|TRBV27|medium-sized
CASSHGMQYEQYF
TGTGCCAGCAGCCACGGCATGCAATACGAGCAGTACTTC
>TRBJ1-1|.|TRBV5-1|few
CASSLHGGADTEAFF
TGCGCCAGCAGCTTGCACGGGGGCGCGGACACTGAAGCTTTCTTT
>TRBJ1-2|TRBD1|TRBV4-2|.
CASGLTSAGGSYGYTF
TGTGCCAGCGGCCTGACTTCGGCAGGGGGGAGCTATGGCTACACCTTC
>TRBJ2-2|.|TRBV10-3|.
CAISDSITGELFF
TGTGCCATCAGTGACAGTATCACCGGGGAGCTGTTTTTT
>TRBJ2-1|.|TRBV5-1|medium-sized
CASRNRAFYNEQFF
TGCGCCAGCAGAAATCGCGCATTCTACAATGAGCAGTTCTTC
>TRBJ1-5|.|TRBV6-6|once
CARSSSDSNQPQHF
TGTGCCAGAAGTTCCTCGGATAGCAACCAGCCCCAGCATTTT
>TRBJ2-5|.|TRBV7-7|medium-sized
CASSLTGVETQYF
TGTGCCAGCAGCTTAACAGGAGTGGAGACCCAGTACTTC
>TRBJ1-1|.|TRBV21-1|.
CASRNPAEEAFF
TGTGCCAGCAGGAACCCGGCAGAAGAAGCTTTCTTT
>TRBJ2-7|TRBD2|TRBV29-1|large
CSVAGTSGRILVYEQYF
TGCAGCGTCGCTGGGACTAGCGGGAGGATTTTAGTCTACGAGCAGTACTTC
>TRBJ1-4|TRBD1|TRBV20-1|few
CSARGQGAEKLFF
TGCAGTGCTAGAGGACAGGGGGCTGAAAAACTGTTTTTT
>TRBJ2-7|TRBD1|TRBV5-1|.
CASRSGQGPYEQYF
TGCGCCAGCAGAAGTGGACAGGGTCCTTACGAGCAGTACTTC
>TRBJ2-5|TRBD2|TRBV29-1|medium-sized
CSAVLAGQETQYF
TGCAGCGCGGTTCTAGCGGGGCAAGAGACCCAGTACTTC
>TRBJ1-1|.|TRBV5-1|.
CASKVGDTDNTEAFF
TGCGCCAGCAAGGTCGGGGACACCGATAACACTGAAGCTTTCTTT
>TRBJ1-1|.|TRBV10-3|few
CAISESTRGGTEAFF
TGTGCCATCAGTGAGTCGACTAGGGGGGGCACTGAAGCTTTCTTT
>TRBJ2-1|TRBD2|TRBV4-1|.
CASSQTPDAGGYNEQFF
TGCGCCAGCAGCCAAACCCCAGATGCGGGAGGTTACAATGAGCAGTTCTTC
>TRBJ2-7|TRBD1|TRBV7-2|medium-sized
CASSPRTGPIEQYF
TGTGCCAGCAGCCCTCGGACAGGGCCTATCGAGCAGTACTTC
>TRBJ1-1|.|TRBV4-1|medium-sized
CASSQNGREAFF
TGCGCCAGCAGCCAAAACGGGCGTGAAGCTTTCTTT
>TRBJ2-5|TRBD1|TRBV5-4|few
CASSSGTAQETQYF
TGTGCCAGCAGCTCCGGGACAGCCCAAGAGACCCAGTACTTC
>TRBJ2-7|TRBD1|TRBV10-3|medium-sized
CAINRQGTDEQYF
TGTGCCATCAATCGACAGGGGACCGACGAGCAGTACTTC
>TRBJ2-5|.|TRBV4-3|.
CASSQGEGKGTQYF
TGCGCCAGCAGCCAAGGAGAGGGGAAAGGGACCCAGTACTTC
>TRBJ2-3|.|TRBV5-6|once
CASGPTTGGTQYF
TGTGCCAGCGGGCCTACTACAGGAGGTACGCAGTATTTT
>TRBJ1-2|.|TRBV5-1|.
CASSVGQVGYGYTF
TGCGCCAGCAGTGTGGGTCAGGTCGGATATGGCTACACCTTC
>TRBJ1-5|.|TRBV6-1|.
CASSAANNQPQHF
TGTGCCAGCAGTGCCGCTAACAATCAGCCCCAGCATTTT
>TRBJ2-5|TRBD1|TRBV7-9|.
CASSRTPIRTGGKETQYF
TGTGCCAGCAGCCGTACCCCCATTAGGACAGGGGGGAAAGAGACCCAGTACTTC
>TRBJ1-4|.|TRBV20-1|.
CSAEQVANEKLFF
TGCAGTGCTGAACAGGTGGCCAATGAAAAACTGTTTTTT
>TRBJ2-4|.|TRBV16|.
CASSSYSGLAKNIQYF
TGTGCCAGCAGCTCCTACAGTGGCTTAGCCAAAAACATTCAGTACTTC
>TRBJ1-5|.|TRBV20-1|medium-sized
CSARDLGEMKPQHF
TGCAGTGCTAGAGATCTCGGGGAGATGAAGCCCCAGCATTTT
>TRBJ2-7|.|TRBV20-1|few
CSARAGIDSYEQYF
TGCAGTGCTAGAGCCGGGATTGACTCCTACGAGCAGTACTTC
>TRBJ2-1|TRBD2|TRBV20-1|.
CSRTGLTYNEQFF
TGCAGCCGGACGGGACTAACCTACAATGAGCAGTTCTTC
>TRBJ2-7|TRBD1|TRBV9|.
CASSATGDEQYF
TGTGCCAGCAGCGCCACAGGGGACGAGCAGTACTTC
>TRBJ1-5|.|TRBV10-2|.
CASKSDNQPQHF
TGCGCCAGCAAATCTGACAATCAGCCCCAGCATTTT